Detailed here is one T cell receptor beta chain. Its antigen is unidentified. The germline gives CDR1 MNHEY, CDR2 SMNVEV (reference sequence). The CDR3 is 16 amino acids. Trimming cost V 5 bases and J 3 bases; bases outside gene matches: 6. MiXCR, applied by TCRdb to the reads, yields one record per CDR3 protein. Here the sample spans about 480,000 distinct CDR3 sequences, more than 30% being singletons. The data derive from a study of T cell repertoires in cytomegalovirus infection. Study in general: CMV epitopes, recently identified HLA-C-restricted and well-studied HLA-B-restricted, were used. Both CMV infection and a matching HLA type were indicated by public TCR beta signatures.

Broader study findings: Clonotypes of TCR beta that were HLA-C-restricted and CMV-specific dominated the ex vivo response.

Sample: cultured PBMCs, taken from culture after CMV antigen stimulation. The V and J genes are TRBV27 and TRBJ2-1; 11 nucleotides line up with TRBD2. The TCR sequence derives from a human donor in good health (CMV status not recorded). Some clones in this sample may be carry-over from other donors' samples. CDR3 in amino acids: CASSVRTSGYYNEQFF. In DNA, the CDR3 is TGTGCCAGCAGTGTTCGGACTAGCGGGTACTACAATGAGCAGTTCTTC.